The 13 T cell receptor beta chains below were found in one sample sequenced in a study of blood T cells in healthy people across ages. Through a sample-barcoded 5' primer and a J-beta primer mix, a second PCR was run for about 6 to 11 cycles. Using its own MiXCR run on the 5' RACE reads, TCRdb lists one record per CDR3 protein. The sample lists 1 million or so distinct CDR3 sequences, 45% occurring once. Sequencing was carried out using blood. These receptor sequences come from an older woman in good health.

The V gene is TRBV12-3 or TRBV12-4, the J gene TRBJ2-6; unclear D gene. With 2 bases removed from V and 2 bases from J, the gap between germline ends came to 7 bases. There are 15 residues in the CDR3. CDR3 residues: CASSLTPPGANVLTF. The CDR3 coding sequence is TGTGCCAGCAGTTTAACCCCTCCTGGGGCCAACGTCCTGACTTTC.

The rearrangement uses TRBV7-8 and TRBJ2-1, with a weak D call TRBD1 (6 bases). This CDR3 has 15 amino acids. Germline loops: CDR1 SGHVS, CDR2 FQNEAQ. With 5 bases removed from V and 15 bases from J, the gap between germline ends came to 26 bases. CDR3: CASSRLQAAGVGMFF. Here the CDR3 DNA reads TGTGCCAGCAGCCGTTTACAGGCAGCAGGGGTGGGAATGTTCTTC.

The chain employs TRBV12-3 or TRBV12-4 and TRBJ2-3; 8 nucleotides align to TRBD2. The CDR3 totals 16 residues. Losses at the gene ends were 3 bases for V and 0 bases for J; bases not matched to a gene: 5. The CDR3 here is CASSFLGGASTDTQYF. The CDR3 DNA reads TGTGCCAGCAGTTTCCTCGGGGGGGCTAGCACAGATACGCAGTATTTT.

V is TRBV9 and J is TRBJ1-2; maybe TRBD1 (6 bases). The CDR3 has 15 residues. V was cut by 4 bases and J by 0 bases, with 13 bases left in between. CDR1 SGDLS and CDR2 YYNGEE come from the germline V gene. CDR3 region: CASSSGGQSNYGYTF. The CDR3 DNA sequence: TGTGCCAGCAGCTCCGGGGGGCAGTCTAACTATGGCTACACCTTC.

This clonotype showed up just a few times. This chain joins TRBV6-1 and TRBJ2-7; 13 bases are a match to TRBD2. Losses at the gene ends were 4 bases for V and 1 base for J; bases not matched to a gene: 7. The CDR3 is made up of 17 amino acids. CDR1 and CDR2 (germline): MNHNS, SASEGT. The CDR3 spells CASSATSGLAGSYEQYF. The DNA for the CDR3 is TGTGCCAGCAGTGCCACGTCGGGACTAGCGGGGTCCTACGAGCAGTACTTC.

This clonotype came up a few times. The chain joins TRBV20-1 to TRBJ2-4; D unclear. The J call may not be correct, given that the DNA end is closer to TRBJ2-7. Germline V lookup: CDR1 DFQATT, CDR2 SNEGSKA (reference sequence). The CDR3 extends over 15 amino acids. The CDR3 DNA sequence: TGCAGTGCTGCCTCTTTGGCAAGCCCTAGGAACGAGCAGTACTTC. It specifies CSAASLASPRNEQYF.

The chain employs TRBV20-1 and TRBJ2-1; 11 nucleotides line up with TRBD2. Germline-derived CDR1 and CDR2 are DFQATT and SNEGSKA (reference sequence). This CDR3 spans 14 amino acids. V gave up 4 bases and J gave up 6 bases; unmatched junction bases: 5. The CDR3 DNA is TGCAGTGCTATCGCCGGGACTAGCGGCAATGAGCAGTTCTTC. Translation: CSAIAGTSGNEQFF.

J is TRBJ2-7 and V is TRBV3-1, with D possibly TRBD2 on 6 matching bases. Germline V gene sequence: CDR1 LGHDT, CDR2 YNNKEL (reference sequence). The CDR3 is 15 amino acids. V lost 0 bases and J 7 bases, leaving 16 bases between the germline ends. The CDR3 here is CASSQDGGTVNEQYF. The CDR3 region has the DNA TGTGCCAGCAGCCAAGATGGGGGGACCGTAAATGAGCAGTACTTC.

This clonotype was detected many times. One base away lies a much larger clone, so this may be a sequencing read error. V gene TRBV29-1 combines with J gene TRBJ2-5; 13 bases line up with TRBD2. The V and J ends lost 6 bases and 11 bases, in that order; junction bases with no gene match: 15. This CDR3 has 15 residues. Germline V gene data show CDR1 as SQVTM and CDR2 as ANQGSEA. Written as DNA, the CDR3 is TGCAGCGTCTATGGGACTAGCGGGGACCACAATGAGCAGTACTTC. Protein sequence: CSVYGTSGDHNEQYF.

V and J are TRBV7-9 and TRBJ2-1; weak D call: TRBD2 (6 bases). V lost 8 bases and J lost 8, with 22 bases in between. This CDR3 comprises 15 residues. The germline V gene has CDR1 SEHNR and CDR2 FQNEAQ (reference sequence). The CDR3 bases are TGTGCCAGCTCAGGGAACGGGAGAGCGACCGATGAGCAGTTCTTC. Residues: CASSGNGRATDEQFF.

This clonotype showed up just a few times. The J gene is TRBJ2-7, the V gene TRBV7-9, with a possible D match to TRBD1 (5 bases). Germline V gene data show CDR1 as SEHNR and CDR2 as FQNEAQ (reference sequence). With 4 bases removed from V and 5 bases from J, the gap between germline ends came to 15 bases. The CDR3 has 14 residues. This chain's CDR3 is CASSSGQNFDEQYF. The CDR3 DNA follows: TGTGCCAGCAGCTCCGGACAAAACTTTGACGAGCAGTACTTC.

This rearrangement joins TRBV27 to TRBJ2-7; D not certain. Germline lookup yields CDR1 MNHEY and CDR2 SMNVEV (reference sequence). The CDR3 runs to 13 residues. The V and J ends lost 3 bases and 1 base respectively, with 7 bases between them. This chain's CDR3 is CASSFQLSYEQYF. The CDR3 region has the DNA TGTGCCAGCAGTTTTCAGTTATCCTACGAGCAGTACTTC.

The sample holds one count of this clonotype. In nucleotides, the CDR3 is TGCGCCAGCAGCTCCCAAGGGCTCTTTGAGCAGTTCTTC. Protein: CASSSQGLFEQFF. This rearrangement joins TRBV5-1 to TRBJ2-1; D is uncertain. CDR3 length: 13 residues. V was shortened by 3 bases and J by 9 bases, with 13 bases between the two germline ends. Germline V gene lookup returns CDR1 SGHRS and CDR2 YFSETQ.